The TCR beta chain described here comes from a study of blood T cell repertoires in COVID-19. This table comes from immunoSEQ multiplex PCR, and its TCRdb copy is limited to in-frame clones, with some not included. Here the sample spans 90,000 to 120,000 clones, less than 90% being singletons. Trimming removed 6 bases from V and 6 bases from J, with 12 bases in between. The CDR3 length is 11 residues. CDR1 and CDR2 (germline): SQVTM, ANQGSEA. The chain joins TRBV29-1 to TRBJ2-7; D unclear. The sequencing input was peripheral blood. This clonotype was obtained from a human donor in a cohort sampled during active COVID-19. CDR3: CSVSEFSEQYF. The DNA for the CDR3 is TGCAGCGTGTCAGAATTCAGCGAGCAGTACTTC.